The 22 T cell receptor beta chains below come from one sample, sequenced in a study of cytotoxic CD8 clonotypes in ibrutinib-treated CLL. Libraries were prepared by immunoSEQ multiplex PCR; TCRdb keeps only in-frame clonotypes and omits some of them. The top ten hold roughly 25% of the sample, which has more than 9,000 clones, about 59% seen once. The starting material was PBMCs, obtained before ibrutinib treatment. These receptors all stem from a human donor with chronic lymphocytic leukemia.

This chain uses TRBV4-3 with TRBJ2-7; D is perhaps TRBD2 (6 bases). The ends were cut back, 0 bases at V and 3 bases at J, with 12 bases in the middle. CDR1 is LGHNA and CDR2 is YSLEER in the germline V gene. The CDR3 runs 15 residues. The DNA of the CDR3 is TGCGCCAGCAGCCAAGATATATTGGGAGGCTACGAGCAGTACTTC. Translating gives CASSQDILGGYEQYF.

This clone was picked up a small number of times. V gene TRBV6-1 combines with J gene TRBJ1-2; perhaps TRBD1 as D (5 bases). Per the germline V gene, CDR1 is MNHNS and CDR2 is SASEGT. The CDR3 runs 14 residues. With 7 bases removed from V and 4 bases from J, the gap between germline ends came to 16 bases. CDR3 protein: CASNRDFEGYGYTF. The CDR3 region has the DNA TGTGCCAGCAACCGGGACTTTGAAGGCTATGGCTACACCTTC.

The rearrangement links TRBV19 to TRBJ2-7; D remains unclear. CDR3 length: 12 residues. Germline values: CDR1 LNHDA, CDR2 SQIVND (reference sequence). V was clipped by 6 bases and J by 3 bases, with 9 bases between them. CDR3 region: CASSPSVYEQYF. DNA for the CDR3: TGTGCCAGTAGCCCCAGCGTCTACGAGCAGTACTTC.

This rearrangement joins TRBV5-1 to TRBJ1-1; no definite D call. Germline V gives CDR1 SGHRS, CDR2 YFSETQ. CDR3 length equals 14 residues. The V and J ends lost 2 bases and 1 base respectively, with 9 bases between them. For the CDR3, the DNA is TGCGCCAGCAGCTTAGCCGGGCAGAACACTGAAGCTTTCTTT. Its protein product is CASSLAGQNTEAFF. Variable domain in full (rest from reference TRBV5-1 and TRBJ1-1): KAGVTQTPRYLIKTRGQQVTLSCSPISGHRSVSWYQQTPGQGLQFLFEYFSETQRNKGNFPGRFSGRQFSNSRSEMNVSTLELGDSALYLCASSLAGQNTEAFFGQGTRLTVV.

The chain's CDR3 is CASSAPGQRSEAFF. For the CDR3, the DNA is TGTGCCAGTAGTGCACCGGGACAGAGAAGTGAAGCTTTCTTT. The genes are TRBV19 and TRBJ1-1; TRBD1 agrees at 7 bases. This CDR3 spans 14 amino acids. Germline CDR1 LNHDA, CDR2 SQIVND (reference sequence). The ends lost 5 bases at V and 7 bases at J; junction bases unmatched: 10.

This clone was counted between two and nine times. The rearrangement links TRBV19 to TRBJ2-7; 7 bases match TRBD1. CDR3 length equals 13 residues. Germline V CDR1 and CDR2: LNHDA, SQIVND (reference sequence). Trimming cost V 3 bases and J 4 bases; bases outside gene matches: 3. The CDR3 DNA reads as TGTGCCAGTAGTATGGCACAGGGGTACGAGCAGTACTTC. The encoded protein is CASSMAQGYEQYF.

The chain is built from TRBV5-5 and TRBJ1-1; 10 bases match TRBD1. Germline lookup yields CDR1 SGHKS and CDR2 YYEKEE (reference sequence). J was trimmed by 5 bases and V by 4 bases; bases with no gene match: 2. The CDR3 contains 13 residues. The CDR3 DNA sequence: TGTGCCAGCAGCGGACAGGGGGTGACTGAAGCTTTCTTT. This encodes CASSGQGVTEAFF.

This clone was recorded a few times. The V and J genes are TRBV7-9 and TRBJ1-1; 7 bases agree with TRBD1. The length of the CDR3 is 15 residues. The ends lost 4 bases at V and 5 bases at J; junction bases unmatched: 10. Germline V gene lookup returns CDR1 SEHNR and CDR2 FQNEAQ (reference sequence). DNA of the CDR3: TGTGCCAGCAGCTACCCATCGACAGGGAGGACTGAAGCTTTCTTT. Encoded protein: CASSYPSTGRTEAFF. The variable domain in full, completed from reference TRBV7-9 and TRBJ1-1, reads DTGVSQNPRHKITKRGQNVTFRCDPISEHNRLYWYRQTLGQGPEFLTYFQNEAQLEKSRLLSDRFSAERPKGSFSTLEIQRTEQGDSAMYLCASSYPSTGRTEAFFGQGTRLTVV.

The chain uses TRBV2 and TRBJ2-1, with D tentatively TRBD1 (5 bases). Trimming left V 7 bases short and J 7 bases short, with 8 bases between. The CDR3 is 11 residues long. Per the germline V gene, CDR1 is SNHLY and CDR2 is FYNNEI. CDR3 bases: TGTGCCAGCAAGAAGGGGAATGAGCAGTTCTTC. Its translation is CASKKGNEQFF.

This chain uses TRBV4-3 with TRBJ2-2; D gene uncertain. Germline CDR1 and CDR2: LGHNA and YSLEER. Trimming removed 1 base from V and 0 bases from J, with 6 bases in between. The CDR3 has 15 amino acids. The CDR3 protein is CASSQASTNTGELFF. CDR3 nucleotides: TGCGCCAGCAGCCAAGCGTCGACGAACACCGGGGAGCTGTTTTTT.

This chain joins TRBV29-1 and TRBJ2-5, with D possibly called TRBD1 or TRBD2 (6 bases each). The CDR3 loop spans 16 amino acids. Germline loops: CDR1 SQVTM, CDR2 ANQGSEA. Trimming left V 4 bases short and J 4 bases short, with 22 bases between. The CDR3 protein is CSVVPGANWEVETQYF. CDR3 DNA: TGCAGCGTTGTGCCGGGGGCCAATTGGGAGGTAGAGACCCAGTACTTC.

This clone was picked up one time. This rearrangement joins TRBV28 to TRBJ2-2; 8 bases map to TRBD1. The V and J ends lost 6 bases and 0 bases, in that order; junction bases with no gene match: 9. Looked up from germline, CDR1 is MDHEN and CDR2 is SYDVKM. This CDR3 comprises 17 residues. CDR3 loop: CASSPWTGQTNTGELFF. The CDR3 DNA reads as TGTGCCAGCAGCCCCTGGACAGGGCAGACGAACACCGGGGAGCTGTTTTTT. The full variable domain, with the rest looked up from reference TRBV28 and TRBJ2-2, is DVKVTQSSRYLVKRTGEKVFLECVQDMDHENMFWYRQDPGLGLRLIYFSYDVKMKEKGDIPEGYSVSREKKERFSLILESASTNQTSMYLCASSPWTGQTNTGELFFGEGSRLTVL.

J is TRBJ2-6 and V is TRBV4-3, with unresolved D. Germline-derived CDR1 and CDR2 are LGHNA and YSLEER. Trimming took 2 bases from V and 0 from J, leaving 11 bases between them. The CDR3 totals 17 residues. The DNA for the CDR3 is TGCGCCAGCAGCCAACTAGGCGGCATCTCTGGGGCCAACGTCCTGACTTTC. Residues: CASSQLGGISGANVLTF.

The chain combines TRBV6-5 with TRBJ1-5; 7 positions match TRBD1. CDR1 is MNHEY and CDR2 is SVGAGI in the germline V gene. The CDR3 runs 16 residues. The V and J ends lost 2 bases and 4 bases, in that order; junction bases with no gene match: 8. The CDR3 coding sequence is TGTGCCAGCAGTTACAGCTCCAGGGGGACTAATCAGCCCCAGCATTTT. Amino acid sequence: CASSYSSRGTNQPQHF.

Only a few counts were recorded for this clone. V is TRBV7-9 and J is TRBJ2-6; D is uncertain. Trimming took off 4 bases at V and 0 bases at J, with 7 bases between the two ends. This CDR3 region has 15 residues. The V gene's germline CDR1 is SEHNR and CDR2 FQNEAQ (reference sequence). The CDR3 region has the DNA TGTGCCAGCAGCTACCAAAGCTCTGGGGCCAACGTCCTGACTTTC. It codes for CASSYQSSGANVLTF.

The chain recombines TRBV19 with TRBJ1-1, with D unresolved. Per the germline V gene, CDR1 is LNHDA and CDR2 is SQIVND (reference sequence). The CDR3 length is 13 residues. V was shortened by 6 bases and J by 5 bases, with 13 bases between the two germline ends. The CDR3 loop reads CASRLLGGTEAFF. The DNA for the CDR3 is TGTGCCAGTAGACTACTCGGCGGGACTGAAGCTTTCTTT.

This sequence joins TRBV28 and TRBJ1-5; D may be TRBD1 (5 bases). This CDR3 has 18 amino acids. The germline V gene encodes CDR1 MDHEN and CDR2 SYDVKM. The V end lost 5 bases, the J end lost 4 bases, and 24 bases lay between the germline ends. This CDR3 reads CASSPILYSGLLNQPQHF. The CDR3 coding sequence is TGTGCCAGCAGTCCAATCCTATACTCGGGACTTCTAAATCAGCCCCAGCATTTT.

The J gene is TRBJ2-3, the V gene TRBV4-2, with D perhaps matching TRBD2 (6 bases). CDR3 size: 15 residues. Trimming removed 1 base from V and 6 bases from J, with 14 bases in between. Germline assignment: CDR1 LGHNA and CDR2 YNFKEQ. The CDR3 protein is CASSQVRGAGDTQYF. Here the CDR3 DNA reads TGTGCCAGCAGCCAAGTTAGAGGAGCGGGCGATACGCAGTATTTT.

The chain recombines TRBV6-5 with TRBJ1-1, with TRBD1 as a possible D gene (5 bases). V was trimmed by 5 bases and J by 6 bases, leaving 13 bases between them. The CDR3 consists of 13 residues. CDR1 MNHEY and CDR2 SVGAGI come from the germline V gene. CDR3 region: CASSRGWGSEAFF. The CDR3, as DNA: TGTGCCAGCAGTCGCGGTTGGGGGTCTGAAGCTTTCTTT.

The CDR3 coding sequence is TGCGCCAGCAGCCAGGATCGGACGGAGAACACTGAAGCTTTCTTT. It codes for CASSQDRTENTEAFF. The V gene is TRBV4-3, the J gene TRBJ1-1, with D unclear. V shed 3 bases and J shed 1 base, with 12 bases lying between them. The CDR3 runs to 15 residues. Germline CDR1 is LGHNA and CDR2 is YSLEER.

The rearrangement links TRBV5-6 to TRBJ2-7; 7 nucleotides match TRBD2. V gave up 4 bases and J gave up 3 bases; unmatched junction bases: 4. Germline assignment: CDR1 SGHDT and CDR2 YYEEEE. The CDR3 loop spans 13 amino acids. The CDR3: CASSGGGSYEQYF. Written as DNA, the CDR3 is TGTGCCAGCAGCGGCGGGGGAAGCTACGAGCAGTACTTC.

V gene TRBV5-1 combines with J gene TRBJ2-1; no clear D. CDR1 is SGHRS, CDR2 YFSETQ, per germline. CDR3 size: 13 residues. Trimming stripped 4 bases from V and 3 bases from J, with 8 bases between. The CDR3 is CASSLTDYNEQFF. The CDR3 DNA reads TGCGCCAGCAGCCTGACTGACTACAATGAGCAGTTCTTC.